This T cell receptor beta chain was recovered during a study of beta chain features in type 1 diabetes. The CDR3 covers 15 residues. The germline CDR1 and CDR2 sequences are LNHNV and YYDKDF (reference sequence). A remark on this clone: The junction and the germline gene differ at one end; a read error may be behind it.

Isolated RNA was reverse transcribed in full, so expressed TCRB transcripts were sequenced. The table came from immunoSEQ multiplex PCR; TCRdb's copy has only in-frame clones and leaves some out. The table includes approximately 150,000 clones, roughly 10% detected once. Sequences were obtained from naive CD4+ T cells from blood. This sequence originates from a man younger than 30 in good health. This chain joins TRBV15 and TRBJ2-5; possibly TRBD1 for D (5 bases). CDR3 sequence reads: CAASRETRARETQYF. In DNA, the CDR3 is TGTGCCGCCAGCAGAGAGACCAGGGCTCGGGAGACCCAGTACTTC.